The text below deals with one TCR beta chain. Its specificity is not known. Germline CDR1 reads LNHDA; CDR2 reads SQIVND (reference sequence). The CDR3 runs 14 residues. V was trimmed by 5 bases and J by 9 bases, leaving 17 bases between them. The record originates from a study of T cell responses to AZD1222 COVID-19 vaccine. Whole-study results and caveats: Spike-specific TCR breadth rose after two AZD1222 doses, and depth rose as well.

Profiled with immunoSEQ multiplex PCR; TCRdb holds only in-frame clones, not every one. The sample yields around 85,000 clones, 80% to 90% seen once. This material consisted of peripheral blood, taken on day 0 of AZD1222 vaccination. This TCR was sampled from an adult in good health. The chain has TRBV19 and TRBJ1-5; D not certain. CDR3 region: CASSVGLGQVPQHF. As DNA, the CDR3 is TGTGCCAGTAGTGTGGGCTTGGGCCAGGTGCCCCAGCATTTT.